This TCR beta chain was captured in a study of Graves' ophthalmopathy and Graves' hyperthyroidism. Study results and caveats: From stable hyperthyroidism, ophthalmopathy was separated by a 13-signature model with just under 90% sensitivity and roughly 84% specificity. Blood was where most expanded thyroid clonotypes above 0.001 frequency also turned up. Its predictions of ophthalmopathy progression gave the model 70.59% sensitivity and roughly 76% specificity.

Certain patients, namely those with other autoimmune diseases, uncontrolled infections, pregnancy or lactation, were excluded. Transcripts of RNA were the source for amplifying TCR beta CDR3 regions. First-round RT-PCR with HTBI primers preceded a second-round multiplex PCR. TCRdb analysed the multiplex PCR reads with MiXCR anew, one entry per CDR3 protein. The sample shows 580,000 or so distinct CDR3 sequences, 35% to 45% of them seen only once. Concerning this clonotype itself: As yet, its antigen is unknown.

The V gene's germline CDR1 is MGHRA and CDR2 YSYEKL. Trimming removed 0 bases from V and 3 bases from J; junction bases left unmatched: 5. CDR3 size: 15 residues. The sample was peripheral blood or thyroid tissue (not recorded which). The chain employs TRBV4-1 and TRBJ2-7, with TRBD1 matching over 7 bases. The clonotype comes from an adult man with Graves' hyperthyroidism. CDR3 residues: CASSQDDRAVYEQYF. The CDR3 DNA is TGCGCCAGCAGCCAAGATGACAGGGCGGTCTACGAGCAGTACTTC.